This section outlines one TCR beta chain sequence together with its context. The source of the sample is a study of CD8+ T cells in alopecia areata. Extraction of RNA preceded its reverse transcription into cDNA, which served as the sequencing template. Assay used: immunoSEQ multiplex PCR; TCRdb lists only in-frame clones, some missing. The sample includes 110,000 or so clones, approximately 51% seen only once; the top ten take about 3.2%. Germline V CDR1 and CDR2: MDHEN, SYDVKM. This CDR3 region has 14 residues. V was clipped by 2 bases and J by 3 bases; unmatched bases: 4. Stated treatment: oral pan-JAK inhibitor, 5-10 mg twice daily.

The sample in question was CD4+ T cells sorted from blood, obtained at week 24, from a patient treated with tofacitinib. The chain couples TRBV28 to TRBJ2-7, with 7 bases identical to TRBD1. The TCR comes from a human donor with alopecia areata. In DNA, the CDR3 is TGTGCCAGCAGTTTAGAGGGGGCAGTCTACGAGCAGTACTTC. Amino acid sequence: CASSLEGAVYEQYF.